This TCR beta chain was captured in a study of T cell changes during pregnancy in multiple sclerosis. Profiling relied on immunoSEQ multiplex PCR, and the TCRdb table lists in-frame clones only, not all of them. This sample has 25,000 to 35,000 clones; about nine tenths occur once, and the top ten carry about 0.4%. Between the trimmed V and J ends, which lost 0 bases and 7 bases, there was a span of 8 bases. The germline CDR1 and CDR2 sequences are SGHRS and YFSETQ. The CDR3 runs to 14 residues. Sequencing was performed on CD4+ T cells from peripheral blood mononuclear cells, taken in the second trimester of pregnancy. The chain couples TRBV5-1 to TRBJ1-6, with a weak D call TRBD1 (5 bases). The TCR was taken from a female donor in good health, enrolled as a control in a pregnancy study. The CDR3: CASSLAKGNSPLHF. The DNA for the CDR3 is TGCGCCAGCAGCTTGGCCAAGGGGAATTCACCCCTCCACTTT.